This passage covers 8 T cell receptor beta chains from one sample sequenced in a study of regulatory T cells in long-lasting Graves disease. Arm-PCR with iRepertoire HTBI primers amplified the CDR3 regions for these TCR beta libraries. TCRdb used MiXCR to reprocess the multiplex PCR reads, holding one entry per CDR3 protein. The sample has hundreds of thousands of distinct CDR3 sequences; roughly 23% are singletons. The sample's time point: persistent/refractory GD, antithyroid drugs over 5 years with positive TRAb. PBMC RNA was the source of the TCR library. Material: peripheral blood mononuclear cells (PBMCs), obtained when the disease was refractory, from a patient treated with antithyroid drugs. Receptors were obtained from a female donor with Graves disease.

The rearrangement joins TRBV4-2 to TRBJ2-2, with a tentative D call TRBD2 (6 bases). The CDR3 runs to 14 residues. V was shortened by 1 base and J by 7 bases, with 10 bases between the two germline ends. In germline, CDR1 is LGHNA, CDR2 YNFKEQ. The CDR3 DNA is TGTGCCAGCAGCCAAGGACTAGTGAACGGGGAGCTGTTTTTT. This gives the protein CASSQGLVNGELFF.

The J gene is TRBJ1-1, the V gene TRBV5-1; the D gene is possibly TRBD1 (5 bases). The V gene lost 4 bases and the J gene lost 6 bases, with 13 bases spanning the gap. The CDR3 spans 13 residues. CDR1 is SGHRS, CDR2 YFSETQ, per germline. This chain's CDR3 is CASSPGGNAEAFF. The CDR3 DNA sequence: TGCGCCAGCAGCCCGGGGGGAAACGCTGAAGCTTTCTTT.

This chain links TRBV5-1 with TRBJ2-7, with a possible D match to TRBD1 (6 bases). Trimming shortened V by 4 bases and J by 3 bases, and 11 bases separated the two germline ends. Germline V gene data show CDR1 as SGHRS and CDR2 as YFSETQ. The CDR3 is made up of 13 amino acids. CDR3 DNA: TGCGCCAGCAGCAGGGGGACCGTCTACGAGCAGTACTTC. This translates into CASSRGTVYEQYF.

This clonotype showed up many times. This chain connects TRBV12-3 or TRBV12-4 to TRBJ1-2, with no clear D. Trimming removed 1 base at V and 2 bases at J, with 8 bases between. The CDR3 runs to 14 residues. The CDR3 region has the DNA TGTGCCAGCAGTTTAGGACCGACGAACTATGGCTACACCTTC. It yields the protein CASSLGPTNYGYTF.

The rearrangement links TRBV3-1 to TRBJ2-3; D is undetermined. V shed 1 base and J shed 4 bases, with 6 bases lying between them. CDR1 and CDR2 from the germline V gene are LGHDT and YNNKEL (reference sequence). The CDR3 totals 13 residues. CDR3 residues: CASSQGQADTQYF. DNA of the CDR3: TGTGCCAGCAGCCAAGGCCAGGCAGATACGCAGTATTTT.

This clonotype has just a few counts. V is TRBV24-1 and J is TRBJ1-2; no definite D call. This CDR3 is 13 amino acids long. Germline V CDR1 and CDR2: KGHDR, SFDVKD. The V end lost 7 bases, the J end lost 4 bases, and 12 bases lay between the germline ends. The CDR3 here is CATSEVRGYGYTF. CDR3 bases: TGTGCCACCAGCGAGGTACGGGGCTATGGCTACACCTTC.

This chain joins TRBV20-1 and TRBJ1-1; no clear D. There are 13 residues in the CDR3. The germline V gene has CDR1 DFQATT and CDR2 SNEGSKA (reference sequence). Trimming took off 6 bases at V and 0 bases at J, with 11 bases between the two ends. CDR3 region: CSARMGLNTEAFF. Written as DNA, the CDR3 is TGCAGTGCCCGCATGGGGTTGAACACTGAAGCTTTCTTT.

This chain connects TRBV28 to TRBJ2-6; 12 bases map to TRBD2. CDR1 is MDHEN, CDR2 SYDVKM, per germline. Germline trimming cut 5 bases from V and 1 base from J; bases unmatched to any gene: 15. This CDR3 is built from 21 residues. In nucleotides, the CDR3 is TGTGCCAGCAGTCCCCCCCCCTCGGGACTAGCGGGCCCTTCTGGGGCCAACGTCCTGACTTTC. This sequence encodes CASSPPPSGLAGPSGANVLTF.